What follows describes a single TCR beta chain. The antigen is unknown. Reverse transcription of 0.5 to 1 ug RNA was performed with random hexamers. TCR beta CDR3 was amplified by immunoSEQ multiplex PCR. This amplification extended across 54 Vbeta and 13 Jbeta segments. TCRdb recomputed calls from the immunoSEQ multiplex PCR reads with MiXCR, one row per CDR3 protein. This sample has some 110,000 distinct CDR3 sequences, with roughly 94% found just once. V trimming: 3 bases; J trimming: 5 bases; junction bases outside the gene matches: 3. Germline V CDR1 and CDR2: SGDLS, YYNGEE. The CDR3 covers 15 residues. This entry comes from a study of CD8 T cells in Susac syndrome. Broader study findings: Among people with Susac, CD8+ clonal expansion was greatest in TEMRA cells and active patients.

From blood CD8+ and CD4+ T cells, TCR beta sequences were generated. Isolation of CD8+ and CD4+ T cells was performed negatively, whereas enrichment of TEMRA cells was done by FACS. This chain links TRBV9 with TRBJ2-1; 12 bases align to TRBD2. The specimen sequenced was CD8+ T cells from PBMCs. The TCR was taken from a human donor with Susac syndrome. CDR3 bases: TGTGCCAGCAGCGCTAGCGGGGGGGCAGACAATGAGCAGTTCTTC. It translates to CASSASGGADNEQFF.